This is a list of T cell receptor beta chains from one sample in a study of T cell responses to AZD1222 COVID-19 vaccine. The assay was immunoSEQ multiplex PCR, and TCRdb's table has in-frame clones only and misses some. The table includes about 100,000 clones, approximately 88% detected once. The specimen comprised peripheral blood, sampled on day 0 of AZD1222 vaccination. The receptors were gathered from an adult in good health. Each CDR3 is given with its conserved first and last residue. The D gene is left open where the match is weak. The size of a clone is reported for some rows only, either as once, few or many, or as a class for expanded clones.

j_call v_call clone_size cdr3_length d_call cdr3_nt cdr3_aa
TRBJ2-3 TRBV2 few 13 TRBD2 TGTGCCAGCGGTGGGACTAGCGGAGATACGCAGTATTTT CASGGTSGDTQYF
TRBJ1-2 TRBV28 NA 15 NA TGTGCCAGCTCTCTTATTTTGGCACCCAACTATGGCTACACCTTC CASSLILAPNYGYTF
TRBJ2-7 TRBV21-1 few 14 NA TGTGCCAGCAGCAAAGGAGGGGATCGCGGCGAGCAGTACTTC CASSKGGDRGEQYF
TRBJ1-1 TRBV5-1 medium-sized 13 NA TGCGCCAGCAGCCGCATCGGAAACACTGAAGCTTTCTTT CASSRIGNTEAFF
TRBJ2-2 TRBV7-9 NA 13 NA TGTGCCAGCAGCTGGGAACCCACCGGGGAGCTGTTTTTT CASSWEPTGELFF
TRBJ1-2 TRBV5-8 NA 18 NA TGTGCCAGCAGCTCTTACGTATACCAACAGGGAAGTGGCTATGGCTACACCTTC CASSSYVYQQGSGYGYTF
TRBJ2-1 TRBV28 NA 16 TRBD2 TGTGCCAGCAGGCCAGGACTAGAAGAATCCTACAATGAGCAGTTCTTC CASRPGLEESYNEQFF
TRBJ2-7 TRBV28 NA 14 TRBD1 TGTGCCAGCACCGGGACAGGGTCCTTCTACGAGCAGTACTTC CASTGTGSFYEQYF
TRBJ2-2 TRBV6-5 NA 14 TRBD2 TGTGCCACCCTCCTAGCGGGAGTGGCCGGGGAGCTGTTTTTT CATLLAGVAGELFF
TRBJ1-2 TRBV25-1 NA 13 NA TGTGCCAGCAGTGTTGAGCTGGGGTATGGCTACACCTTC CASSVELGYGYTF
TRBJ2-3 TRBV5-4 NA 13 NA TGTGCCAGCAGCTTGGACCAGGGGGATACGCAGTATTTT CASSLDQGDTQYF
TRBJ1-1 TRBV4-1 NA 16 NA TGCGCCAGCAGCCAAGTACAGGGTATGACGAACACTGAAGCTTTCTTT CASSQVQGMTNTEAFF
TRBJ2-7 TRBV19 NA 17 TRBD2 TGTGCCAGTAGTCAAACCCGTGCTAGCGGGCGATCCTACGAGCAGTACTTC CASSQTRASGRSYEQYF
TRBJ2-7 TRBV2 NA 14 NA TGTGCCAGCAGGGTACGGGACTTCACCTACGAGCAGTACTTC CASRVRDFTYEQYF
TRBJ1-5 TRBV7-9 NA 14 NA TGTGCCAGCAGCTTAGTGACGGGAGATCAGCCCCAGCATTTT CASSLVTGDQPQHF
TRBJ2-7 TRBV7-9 once 12 NA TGTGCCAGCAGCTTAGGAGTCTACGAGCAGTACTTC CASSLGVYEQYF
TRBJ2-1 TRBV28 NA 12 TRBD2 TGTGCCAGCAGTTTCGGGCGGGGGGGCCCGTTCTTC CASSFGRGGPFF
TRBJ2-7 TRBV25-1 NA 15 TRBD2 TGTGCCAGCAGTGAAGGGGGCGGGGGGAGCTACGAGCAGTACTTC CASSEGGGGSYEQYF
TRBJ1-6 TRBV9 NA 14 NA TGTGCCAGCAGCGTAGAGGGATATAATTCACCCCTCCACTTT CASSVEGYNSPLHF
TRBJ1-1 TRBV6-5 NA 14 TRBD1 TGTGCCAGCAGTTACTCGAGAGGGGGCGGTGGAGCTTTCTTT CASSYSRGGGGAFF
TRBJ2-7 TRBV7-8 NA 14 TRBD1 TGTGCCAGCAGCTTAGAGACAGGGGGTCGAGAGCAGTACTTC CASSLETGGREQYF
TRBJ2-5 TRBV7-2 NA 12 NA TGTGCCAGCAGCCCCCGCAGGGTGACCCAGTACTTC CASSPRRVTQYF
TRBJ1-5 TRBV24-1 NA 15 NA TGTGCCACCAGTGGAATTACAGGGCACAATCAGCCCCAGCATTTT CATSGITGHNQPQHF
TRBJ1-2 TRBV7-9 NA 13 NA TGTGCCAGCAGCTTGCCACAGGGCCGCGGCTACACCTTC CASSLPQGRGYTF
TRBJ2-2 TRBV20-1 NA 14 NA TGCAGTGCTAGTTCTCCAGGGGATGCGGGGGAGCTGTTTTTT CSASSPGDAGELFF
TRBJ2-3 TRBV6-2/TRBV6-3 NA 15 TRBD2 TGTGCCAGCAGTTATACGGGAGGGATCACAGATACGCAGTATTTT CASSYTGGITDTQYF
TRBJ1-3 TRBV5-1 NA 15 TRBD1 TGCGCCAGCAGGGAAGGGACAGTGGCTGGAAACACCATATATTTT CASREGTVAGNTIYF
TRBJ1-1 TRBV28 NA 13 NA TGTGCCAGCAGTTTTGACTCCTACACTGAAGCTTTCTTT CASSFDSYTEAFF
TRBJ2-2 TRBV7-2 once 18 NA TGTGCCAGCAGCTTATACCGAAGGGGTCCGGATAACACCGGGGAGCTGTTTTTT CASSLYRRGPDNTGELFF
TRBJ2-2 TRBV7-8 NA 12 TRBD1 TGTGCCAGCCTCAGGGGGCGAGGGGAGCTGTTTTTT CASLRGRGELFF
TRBJ1-2 TRBV6-6 NA 15 TRBD1 TGTGCCAGCAGTTACGGGGACAGGGGGGACTATGGCTACACCTTC CASSYGDRGDYGYTF
TRBJ2-1 TRBV20-1 once 11 NA TGCAGTGCTCCCAGGGTCGGTGAGCAGTTCTTC CSAPRVGEQFF
TRBJ1-5 TRBV4-2 NA 15 NA TGTGCCAGCAGCCAAGAAGTAGGGTCCAATCAGCCCCAGCATTTT CASSQEVGSNQPQHF
TRBJ1-2 TRBV7-9 NA 15 NA TGTGCCAGCAGCCCGAGCCTGGGCAGCTTCTATGGCTACACCTTC CASSPSLGSFYGYTF
TRBJ2-1 TRBV27 NA 18 NA TGTGCCAGCAGAACCAATTTACTCAGTACAGGGATAGGCAATGAGCAGTTCTTC CASRTNLLSTGIGNEQFF
TRBJ2-3 TRBV20-1 few 13 TRBD2 TGCAGTGCTAGTGACGGGAGGGCCGATACGCAGTATTTT CSASDGRADTQYF
TRBJ2-2 TRBV6-2/TRBV6-3 NA 16 NA TGTGCCAGCAGTTACGATGCTAGCTTCATTGCCGGGGAGCTGTTTTTT CASSYDASFIAGELFF
TRBJ1-2 TRBV30 NA 13 TRBD1 TGTGCCTGGATCGGACAGGGTTTTAATGGCTACACCTTC CAWIGQGFNGYTF
TRBJ1-2 TRBV7-3 NA 15 NA TGTGCCAGCAGCTTAACGGGGGGCGCCAACTATGGCTACACCTTC CASSLTGGANYGYTF
TRBJ1-2 TRBV18 NA 14 NA TGTGCCAGCTCACCCGGCCGGACAGACTATGGCTACACCTTC CASSPGRTDYGYTF
TRBJ2-1 TRBV11-2 NA 16 NA TGTGCCAGCAGCTTAGCAGGGGGGTCAACCGGCACTGAGCAGTTCTTC CASSLAGGSTGTEQFF
TRBJ1-1 TRBV6-5 NA 14 TRBD1 TGTGCCAGCAGTCGGGACAGGAGCCCCACTGAAGCTTTCTTT CASSRDRSPTEAFF